These T cell receptor beta chains were read from a single sample in a study of blood T cell repertoires in COVID-19. The repertoire was sequenced with immunoSEQ multiplex PCR; TCRdb's copy has only in-frame clones and lacks some. The sample has almost 100,000 clones; roughly 86% are singletons. Sequencing used peripheral blood. These receptors all stem from a middle-aged man with acute or convalescent COVID-19. Each CDR3 is given with its conserved first and last residue. Fields, in order: clone size, V gene, J gene, D gene, CDR3 DNA, CDR3 protein. D genes are given only for firm matches. The size field is filled for only some rows; it gives once, few, many or a size class.

clone_size: .; v_call: TRBV29-1; j_call: TRBJ2-7; d_call: TRBD1; cdr3_nt: TGCAGCGTTGGGACAGGGAACTCCTACGAGCAGTACTTC; cdr3_aa: CSVGTGNSYEQYF
clone_size: .; v_call: TRBV6-5; j_call: TRBJ1-5; d_call: .; cdr3_nt: TGTGCCAGCAGTTATCTGGGTGCGGGCAATCAGCCCCAGCATTTT; cdr3_aa: CASSYLGAGNQPQHF
clone_size: .; v_call: TRBV5-1; j_call: TRBJ1-2; d_call: TRBD1; cdr3_nt: TGCGCCAGCAGCACCGGGACAGTAGAAGGCTACACCTTC; cdr3_aa: CASSTGTVEGYTF
clone_size: .; v_call: TRBV7-9; j_call: TRBJ1-2; d_call: TRBD1; cdr3_nt: TGTGCCAGCAGCGAAACCGCCAGGGGGAAAAATGGCTACACCTTC; cdr3_aa: CASSETARGKNGYTF
clone_size: .; v_call: TRBV5-5; j_call: TRBJ2-7; d_call: .; cdr3_nt: TGTGCCAGCAGCTTGGCCGTCGGAGTCACCTACGAGCAGTACTTC; cdr3_aa: CASSLAVGVTYEQYF
clone_size: .; v_call: TRBV5-4; j_call: TRBJ1-4; d_call: TRBD1; cdr3_nt: TGTGCCAGCAGCCTATTGGGACAGCAGAAACTGTTTTTT; cdr3_aa: CASSLLGQQKLFF
clone_size: .; v_call: TRBV5-6; j_call: TRBJ1-5; d_call: TRBD1; cdr3_nt: TGTGCCAGCACCCTAGGTGGGGACAGTCGGGGGCCCCAGCATTTT; cdr3_aa: CASTLGGDSRGPQHF
clone_size: .; v_call: TRBV27; j_call: TRBJ2-7; d_call: TRBD2; cdr3_nt: TGTGCCAGCAGAAGAGGGGGACTAGCGGGAGGGCCTCGGTACTTC; cdr3_aa: CASRRGGLAGGPRYF
clone_size: .; v_call: TRBV20-1; j_call: TRBJ2-1; d_call: TRBD1; cdr3_nt: TGCAGTGCTAGTTCTCCAGGGGGCGCGGGTATGAATGAGCAGTTCTTC; cdr3_aa: CSASSPGGAGMNEQFF
clone_size: .; v_call: TRBV6-4; j_call: TRBJ2-3; d_call: .; cdr3_nt: TGTGCCAGCAGTAGCGGGAGCACAGATACGCAGTATTTT; cdr3_aa: CASSSGSTDTQYF
clone_size: .; v_call: TRBV7-9; j_call: TRBJ1-4; d_call: TRBD1; cdr3_nt: TGTGCCAGCAGCTGGGGGCGGACAGGGGATGAAAAACTGTTTTTT; cdr3_aa: CASSWGRTGDEKLFF
clone_size: .; v_call: TRBV7-3; j_call: TRBJ2-3; d_call: .; cdr3_nt: TGTGCCAGCAGCTTATCCAACACCCAGACGCAGTATTTT; cdr3_aa: CASSLSNTQTQYF
clone_size: .; v_call: TRBV5-8; j_call: TRBJ2-2; d_call: TRBD2; cdr3_nt: TGTGCCAGCCAGCGGACTAGCGGGAGTGGAGCCGGGGAGCTGTTTTTT; cdr3_aa: CASQRTSGSGAGELFF
clone_size: few; v_call: TRBV12-5; j_call: TRBJ2-7; d_call: TRBD2; cdr3_nt: TGTGCTAGTGGCGTCGATCGGGGGGACGAGCAGTACTTC; cdr3_aa: CASGVDRGDEQYF
clone_size: .; v_call: TRBV5-1; j_call: TRBJ2-2; d_call: TRBD2; cdr3_nt: TGCGCCAGCAGCTTAATAGCGGGAGGTACCGGGGAGCTGTTTTTT; cdr3_aa: CASSLIAGGTGELFF
clone_size: few; v_call: TRBV30; j_call: TRBJ2-2; d_call: TRBD2; cdr3_nt: TGTGCCTGGAGTGTAAACGGGAGGGACACCGGGGAGCTGTTTTTT; cdr3_aa: CAWSVNGRDTGELFF
clone_size: .; v_call: TRBV19; j_call: TRBJ2-1; d_call: TRBD2; cdr3_nt: TGTGCCAGTAGTAGGACTAGCGGAGGCTCCTACAATGAGCAGTTCTTC; cdr3_aa: CASSRTSGGSYNEQFF
clone_size: .; v_call: TRBV5-1; j_call: TRBJ2-7; d_call: TRBD1; cdr3_nt: TGCGCCAGCAGCGGGGACAGGTACTACGAGCAGTACTTC; cdr3_aa: CASSGDRYYEQYF
clone_size: .; v_call: TRBV19; j_call: TRBJ2-7; d_call: TRBD2; cdr3_nt: TGTGCCAGTAGTTCCCAGACTAGCGGGAGAGACGAGCAGTACTTC; cdr3_aa: CASSSQTSGRDEQYF
clone_size: .; v_call: TRBV5-1; j_call: TRBJ2-1; d_call: TRBD2; cdr3_nt: TGCGCCAGCAGCCGATCCGGGACTAGCTTTTACAATGAGCAGTTCTTC; cdr3_aa: CASSRSGTSFYNEQFF
clone_size: .; v_call: TRBV5-6; j_call: TRBJ2-7; d_call: TRBD1; cdr3_nt: TGTGCCAGCAGCTTGGGACGGGACAGGGCGCCCTTCCTTCTCGAGCAGTACTTC; cdr3_aa: CASSLGRDRAPFLLEQYF
clone_size: once; v_call: TRBV5-8; j_call: TRBJ1-5; d_call: TRBD1; cdr3_nt: TGTGCCAGCAGCTTCGGACAGGGCAGCAATCAGCCCCAGCATTTT; cdr3_aa: CASSFGQGSNQPQHF
clone_size: .; v_call: TRBV7-9; j_call: TRBJ2-2; d_call: .; cdr3_nt: TGTGCCAGCATCGGAAAAGGGGGCACCGGGGAGCTGTTTTTT; cdr3_aa: CASIGKGGTGELFF
clone_size: .; v_call: TRBV6-5; j_call: TRBJ1-4; d_call: .; cdr3_nt: TGTGCCAGCCGACCACAGGGTCAGAATGAAAAACTGTTTTTT; cdr3_aa: CASRPQGQNEKLFF
clone_size: .; v_call: TRBV2; j_call: TRBJ2-7; d_call: TRBD1; cdr3_nt: TGTGCCAGCAGTGATGAGGGGGCGAGAGGGAACGAGCAGTACTTC; cdr3_aa: CASSDEGARGNEQYF
clone_size: once; v_call: TRBV30; j_call: TRBJ1-2; d_call: TRBD1; cdr3_nt: TGTGCTCTGGAGACCCGCCGGGACAGGGGGCACGGCTACACCTTC; cdr3_aa: CALETRRDRGHGYTF
clone_size: .; v_call: TRBV19; j_call: TRBJ1-5; d_call: .; cdr3_nt: TGTGCCAGTAGTATCTCGCCAGGTAGGAAGTTTACTTATAGCAATCAGCCCCAGCATTTT; cdr3_aa: CASSISPGRKFTYSNQPQHF
clone_size: .; v_call: TRBV6-5; j_call: TRBJ1-6; d_call: .; cdr3_nt: TGTGGATCTTGCGGGGCGAATTCACCCCTCCACTTT; cdr3_aa: CGSCGANSPLHF
clone_size: .; v_call: TRBV19; j_call: TRBJ1-5; d_call: .; cdr3_nt: TGTGCCACCCGGACTGCCAATCAGCCCCAGCATTTT; cdr3_aa: CATRTANQPQHF
clone_size: .; v_call: TRBV11-2; j_call: TRBJ2-5; d_call: TRBD1; cdr3_nt: TGTGCCAGCAGCGAAACACAGGGGGCCTGGGAGACCCAGTACTTC; cdr3_aa: CASSETQGAWETQYF
clone_size: .; v_call: TRBV5-1; j_call: TRBJ2-7; d_call: TRBD1; cdr3_nt: TGCGCCAGCAGCTTGGTGGACAGGGGGCCGTACGAGCAGTACTTC; cdr3_aa: CASSLVDRGPYEQYF
clone_size: .; v_call: TRBV19; j_call: TRBJ1-1; d_call: .; cdr3_nt: TGTGCCAGTAGCCGGAAGAACCCGCGGGGGAGCACTGAAGCTTTCTTT; cdr3_aa: CASSRKNPRGSTEAFF
clone_size: .; v_call: TRBV7-8; j_call: TRBJ2-7; d_call: TRBD1; cdr3_nt: TGTGCCAGCAGAACTTCCGGGACAGGATCCTACGAGCAGTACTTC; cdr3_aa: CASRTSGTGSYEQYF
clone_size: .; v_call: TRBV2; j_call: TRBJ2-3; d_call: TRBD2; cdr3_nt: TGTGCCAGCAGGCGAGCGGGAGTTAGAACAGATACGCAGTATTTT; cdr3_aa: CASRRAGVRTDTQYF
clone_size: .; v_call: TRBV2; j_call: TRBJ1-2; d_call: .; cdr3_nt: TGTGCCAGCTCGGGAAGGGGGGGAGGTGGCTACACCTTC; cdr3_aa: CASSGRGGGGYTF
clone_size: .; v_call: TRBV7-3; j_call: TRBJ1-3; d_call: TRBD1; cdr3_nt: TGTGCCAGCAGCAACCAGACAGGGGGAGGAAACACCATATATTTT; cdr3_aa: CASSNQTGGGNTIYF
clone_size: .; v_call: TRBV7-6; j_call: TRBJ1-1; d_call: TRBD1; cdr3_nt: TGTGCCAGCAGCTTAGGAACCGTCGGGACAGCGAGTGAAGCTTTCTTT; cdr3_aa: CASSLGTVGTASEAFF